This entry features one TCR beta chain sequence. No antigen is known for it. No base quality information exists; no much larger clone differs at one position. The V end loses 1 base and the J end loses 7 bases, and a stretch of 16 bases separates them. The CDR3 has 15 amino acids, counting the end cysteine and phenylalanine. Just the 45-base CDR3 DNA is kept, in frame starting at base 1. The germline V gene supplies CDR1 MGHRA and CDR2 YSYEKL. TCR beta repertoires were profiled from peripheral blood of 13 young patients with multiple sclerosis to demonstrate the VDJtools post-analysis software. Multiple sclerosis patients were children and adolescents aged about 6 to 15 years. Library generation was performed with PCR. For sequencing, an Illumina HiSeq 2500 was employed. To reduce PCR and sequencing biases, unique molecular identifiers were built into the TCR beta cDNA libraries. Per 1 to 10 million input T cells, approximately 500,000 cDNA molecules were obtained, such that each molecule approximated one T cell. Patient libraries were prepared and sequenced with the same protocol used for the earlier healthy control dataset. Within a given batch, samples were prepared together, multiplexed and sequenced on the same HiSeq lane. The paper's processing steps were these. MIGEC was used to process the raw barcoded reads, and molecular identifier groups with only a single read were discarded before consensus assembly and CDR3 extraction. VDJtools was used for post-analysis of the clonotype tables, and diversity was normalized by down-sampling every dataset to the size of the smallest sample. In repertoire overlap clustering, CDR3 amino acid sequences, but not nucleotide sequences, were matched to correct batch-related cross-sample contamination. Using fastp trimming at Q25 and MiXCR clonotype assembly, TCRdb reanalyzed the public sequencing data and kept in-frame beta chains. For every CDR3 protein sequence, its rows merge into one entry that carries the most common genes and DNA. The authors' filters were not applied to this entry. Recorded for this sample are almost 700,000 distinct CDR3 sequences; 55% to 60% of them occurred a single time. Approximately 10% of the sample is held by the ten biggest clonotypes.

These data are taken from a study of post-analysis software for immune sequencing data (dated by TCRdb to between 2015 and 2016). With respect to the entire study: The recorded disease courses included relapsing-remitting, secondary progressive and progressive-relapsing multiple sclerosis, and some patients had no subtype annotation. The patient repertoires were set against under 13 previously published healthy control repertoires from donors whose ages ranged from roughly 6 to 27 years. A subset of samples was prepared in parallel using single-end sample barcoding, then pooled and co-amplified after Illumina adapter ligation. Summary of the overall study and its limitations: Compared with controls, multiple sclerosis patients had significantly lower normalized Chao1 diversity, a finding suggesting substantial peripheral T-cell clonal expansion. Strong co-clustering of samples prepared in the same batch was shown by direct clustering with F measure, prompting a batch-effect correction. Patients showed significantly higher frequencies than controls for about five TRBV segments, among them TRBV5-6, TRBV5-1 and TRBV20-1. The control group was slightly older than the multiple sclerosis patient group.

This TCR was sampled from a girl aged 2-10 years with multiple sclerosis. Sample: blood. The chain is assembled from TRBV4-1 and TRBJ2-5, with the D gene not confidently named. The sequenced DNA: TGCGCCAGCAGCCAAGCGGATAGGGAATGGGGGACCCAGTACTTC. This gives the protein CASSQADREWGTQYF.